This record covers a single T cell receptor (beta chain). Its antigen is currently unknown. V was clipped by 2 bases and J by 0 bases, with 10 bases between them. Germline V gives CDR1 KGHSH, CDR2 LQKENI. This CDR3 comprises 16 residues. Authors' processing steps: Junction-only sequences produced by ImmunoSEQ had no quality scores, so filtering differed. The table came from immunoSEQ multiplex PCR; TCRdb's copy has only in-frame clones and leaves some out. The V and J calls and clone size were taken over from that table, and D and trimming were inferred from the DNA. Of approximately 180,000 clones in the sample, just under 95% were seen once. CD4+ cells yielded CD45RA+ naive and CD45RA-negative memory subsets. This sample was included in a study of shared clonotypes between healthy human individuals. Findings and caveats of the study: In contrast to clonotypes shared by all four donors, non-shared clonotypes had lower generation probabilities. Estimated richness was generally greater in naive than memory subsets.

Input material: naive CD4+ T cells sorted from blood. Subset of the sample: CD45RA+ positively selected. The chain has TRBV18 and TRBJ1-4; a possible D gene is TRBD1 (5 bases). The clonotype was recovered from a woman aged 25-40 years in good health. The CDR3 DNA sequence: TGTGCCAGCTCACCAGGAGGGGCCACAACTAATGAAAAACTGTTTTTT. Its translation: CASSPGGATTNEKLFF.